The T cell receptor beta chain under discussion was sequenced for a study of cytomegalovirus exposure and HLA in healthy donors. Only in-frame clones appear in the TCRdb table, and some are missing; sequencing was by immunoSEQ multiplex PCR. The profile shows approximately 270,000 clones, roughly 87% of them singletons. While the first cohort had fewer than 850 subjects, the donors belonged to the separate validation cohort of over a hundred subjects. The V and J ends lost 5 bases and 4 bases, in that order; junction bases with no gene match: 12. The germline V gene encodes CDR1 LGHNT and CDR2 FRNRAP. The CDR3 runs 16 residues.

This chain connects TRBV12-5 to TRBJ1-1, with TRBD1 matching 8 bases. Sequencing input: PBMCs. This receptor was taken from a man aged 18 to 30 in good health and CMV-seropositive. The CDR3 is CASGRWGRGRGTEAFF. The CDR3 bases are TGTGCTAGTGGTCGTTGGGGCAGGGGGCGAGGCACTGAAGCTTTCTTT.